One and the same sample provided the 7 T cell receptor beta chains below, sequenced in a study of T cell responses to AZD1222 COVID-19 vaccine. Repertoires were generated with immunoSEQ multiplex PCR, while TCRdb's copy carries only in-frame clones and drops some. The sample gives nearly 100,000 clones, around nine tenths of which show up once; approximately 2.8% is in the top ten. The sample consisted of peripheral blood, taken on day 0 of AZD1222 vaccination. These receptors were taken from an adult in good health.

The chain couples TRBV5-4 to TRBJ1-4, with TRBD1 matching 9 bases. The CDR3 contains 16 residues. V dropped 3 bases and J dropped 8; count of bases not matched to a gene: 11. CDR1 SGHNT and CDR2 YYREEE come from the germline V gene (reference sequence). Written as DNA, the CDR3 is TGTGCCAGCAGCTCGCATCAGGACAGGGGTAGCGAAAAACTGTTTTTT. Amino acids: CASSSHQDRGSEKLFF.

The CDR3 DNA sequence: TGTGCCAGCAGTCAGGGGACAGGGCTTTATCAGCCCCAGCATTTT. Amino acids: CASSQGTGLYQPQHF. The genes are TRBV28 and TRBJ1-5, with 9 bases that match TRBD1. The ends lost 5 bases at V and 5 bases at J; junction bases unmatched: 7. Germline V CDR1 and CDR2: MDHEN, SYDVKM. This CDR3 contains 15 residues.

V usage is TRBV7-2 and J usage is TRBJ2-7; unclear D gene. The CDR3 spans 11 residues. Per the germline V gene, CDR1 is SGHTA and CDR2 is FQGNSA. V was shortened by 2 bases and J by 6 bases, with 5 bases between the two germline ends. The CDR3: CASSLRSEQYF. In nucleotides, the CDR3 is TGTGCCAGCAGCTTACGGTCCGAGCAGTACTTC.

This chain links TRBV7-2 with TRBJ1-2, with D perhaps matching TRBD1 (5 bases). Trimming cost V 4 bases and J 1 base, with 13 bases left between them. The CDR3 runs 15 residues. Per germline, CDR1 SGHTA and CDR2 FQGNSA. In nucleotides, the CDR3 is TGTGCCAGCAGCTGGGACGGAAGTCTTAACTATGGCTACACCTTC. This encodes CASSWDGSLNYGYTF.

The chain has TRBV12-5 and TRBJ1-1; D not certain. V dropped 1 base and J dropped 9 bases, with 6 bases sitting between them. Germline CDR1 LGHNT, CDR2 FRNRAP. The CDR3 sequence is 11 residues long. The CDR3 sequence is CASGLGLQAFF. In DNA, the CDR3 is TGTGCTAGTGGTTTGGGGCTTCAAGCTTTCTTT. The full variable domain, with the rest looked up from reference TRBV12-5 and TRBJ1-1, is DARVTQTPRHKVTEMGQEVTMRCQPILGHNTVFWYRQTMMQGLELLAYFRNRAPLDDSGMPKDRFSAEMPDATLATLKIQPSEPRDSAVYFCASGLGLQAFFGQGTRLTVV.

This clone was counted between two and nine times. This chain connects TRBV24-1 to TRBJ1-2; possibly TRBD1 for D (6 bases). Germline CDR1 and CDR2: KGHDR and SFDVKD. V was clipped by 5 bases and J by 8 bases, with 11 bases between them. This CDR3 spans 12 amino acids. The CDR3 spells CATSGGAEGYTF. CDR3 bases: TGTGCCACCAGTGGGGGGGCGGAAGGCTACACCTTC.

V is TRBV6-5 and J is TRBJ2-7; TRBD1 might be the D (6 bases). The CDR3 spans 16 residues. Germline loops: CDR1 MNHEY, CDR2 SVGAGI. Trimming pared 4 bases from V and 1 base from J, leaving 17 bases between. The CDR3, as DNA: TGTGCCAGCAGTTCCCAACCTCAGGGGTGGTCCTACGAGCAGTACTTC. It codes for CASSSQPQGWSYEQYF.